A selection of T cell receptor beta chains follows, all from one sample in a study of blood T cell repertoires in COVID-19. Sequenced by immunoSEQ multiplex PCR; TCRdb stores in-frame clones only, minus some. This sample has around 400,000 clones; more than 85% occur once, and the top ten carry over 0.7%. Sequencing was carried out using PBMCs or T cells enriched from blood (not recorded which). The origin of the receptors is a woman aged 40 to 50 who had been exposed to COVID-19. CDR3s include the opening cysteine and the closing phenylalanine or tryptophan. D genes are given only for firm matches. Rows may omit the clone size; those that give it use once, few, many or a size class.

cdr3_length | j_call | d_call | clone_size | v_call | cdr3_aa | cdr3_nt
18 | TRBJ2-5 | TRBD2 | NA | TRBV3-1/TRBV3-2 | CASSPGSGTSVGVETQYF | TGTGCCAGCAGCCCCGGTTCCGGTACTAGCGTGGGAGTGGAGACCCAGTACTTC
14 | TRBJ1-2 | NA | NA | TRBV24-1 | CATSDSRGNYGYTF | TGTGCCACCAGTGATTCCCGCGGAAACTATGGCTACACCTTC
14 | TRBJ1-3 | NA | NA | TRBV28 | CASSLRVSGNTIYF | TGTGCCAGCAGTTTACGGGTCTCTGGAAACACCATATATTTT
17 | TRBJ2-1 | TRBD2 | NA | TRBV9 | CASSVGGRGGIDNEQFF | TGTGCCAGCAGCGTAGGTGGTCGGGGGGGCATCGACAATGAGCAGTTCTTC
15 | TRBJ2-3 | NA | NA | TRBV9 | CASSVGASGTDTQYF | TGTGCCAGCAGCGTAGGTGCTAGCGGCACAGATACGCAGTATTTT
14 | TRBJ2-1 | NA | NA | TRBV2 | CASRANGGSDEQFF | TGTGCCAGCAGGGCAAATGGGGGGAGTGATGAGCAGTTCTTC
13 | TRBJ2-7 | NA | NA | TRBV5-1 | CASSSDRAYEQYF | TGCGCCAGCAGCTCGGACAGAGCCTACGAGCAGTACTTC
15 | TRBJ1-3 | NA | NA | TRBV2 | CASSVSQASGNTIYF | TGTGCCAGCAGTGTAAGTCAGGCGTCTGGAAACACCATATATTTT
17 | TRBJ1-6 | NA | NA | TRBV7-8 | CASSLARGGRNNSPLHF | TGTGCCAGCAGCTTAGCTCGCGGGGGGCGGAATAATTCACCCCTCCACTTT
15 | TRBJ1-1 | TRBD1 | NA | TRBV7-9 | CASSPQGQLNTEAFF | TGTGCCAGCAGCCCCCAGGGACAGCTTAACACTGAAGCTTTCTTT
16 | TRBJ2-7 | NA | NA | TRBV5-1 | CASSLWASAGSYEQYF | TGCGCCAGCAGCTTGTGGGCTAGCGCAGGGTCCTACGAGCAGTACTTC
15 | TRBJ1-4 | NA | NA | TRBV9 | CASSVGVASNEKLFF | TGTGCCAGCAGCGTCGGGGTAGCTTCTAATGAAAAACTGTTTTTT
15 | TRBJ1-3 | NA | NA | TRBV13 | CASSGERTLGNTIYF | TGTGCCAGCAGCGGGGAAAGGACACTTGGAAACACCATATATTTT
14 | TRBJ1-4 | NA | NA | TRBV11-2 | CASSLEGWAGRLFF | TGTGCCAGCAGCTTAGAAGGATGGGCGGGAAGGCTGTTTTTT
17 | TRBJ1-2 | TRBD1 | NA | TRBV19 | CASSKVLPGQGDYGYTF | TGTGCCAGTAGTAAGGTGTTGCCGGGACAGGGCGACTATGGCTACACCTTC
15 | TRBJ2-3 | NA | NA | TRBV27 | CASSLSSSSTDTQYF | TGTGCCAGCAGTTTATCGAGCTCTAGCACAGATACGCAGTATTTT
17 | TRBJ2-1 | NA | NA | TRBV12-5 | CASGQWPLGASYNEQFF | TGTGCTAGTGGTCAATGGCCCCTGGGGGCCTCCTACAATGAGCAGTTCTTC
17 | TRBJ2-2 | TRBD1 | NA | TRBV7-9 | CASSLMRQGEWTGELFF | TGTGCCAGCAGCTTAATGCGACAGGGGGAATGGACCGGGGAGCTGTTTTTT
15 | TRBJ2-7 | NA | few | TRBV5-1 | CASSEEGTRTYEQYF | TGCGCCAGCAGCGAGGAGGGGACGAGGACCTACGAGCAGTACTTC
14 | TRBJ1-5 | TRBD1 | NA | TRBV7-2 | CASSTWDRPAAQHF | TGTGCCAGCTCAACCTGGGACAGACCAGCAGCCCAGCATTTT
14 | TRBJ2-6 | NA | NA | TRBV4-3 | CASQAGTGANVLTF | TGCGCCAGCCAGGCGGGGACCGGGGCCAACGTCCTGACTTTC
14 | TRBJ1-3 | NA | NA | TRBV30 | CAWRVGGTGNTIYF | TGTGCCTGGAGGGTGGGGGGAACTGGAAACACCATATATTTT
15 | TRBJ1-5 | NA | NA | TRBV19 | CASRSDTGSNQPQHF | TGTGCCAGTAGGTCTGATACAGGGAGCAATCAGCCCCAGCATTTT
14 | TRBJ2-2 | NA | NA | TRBV19 | CASSTTSYTGELFF | TGTGCCAGTAGTACTACTAGCTACACCGGGGAGCTGTTTTTT